The clone carrying this TCR beta chain was detected a few times. The antigen remains unidentified. This beta chain is off target for a library built for alpha chains, so its abundance means little. This sample was taken from a study of spatial heterogeneity in lung cancer. Looking at the study overall: Compared with alpha-chain sequences, beta-chain sequences were consistently detected in greater numbers.

CDR3 length: 14 residues. The germline V and J ends were trimmed by 3 bases and 5 bases, with 12 bases remaining between them. The germline V gene has CDR1 SGHRS and CDR2 YFSETQ. Study-wide findings and caveats: At tumor resection, ubiquitous expanded TCRs were detected in blood more often than later.

Each CDR3 protein is one row after TCRdb ran MiXCR on the 5' RACE reads. The sample lists around 4,000 distinct CDR3 sequences; approximately 35% were seen once. Time point given: sample taken at primary tumor resection. Whole RNA from tumor, nontumor lung or frozen PBMC was sequenced unsorted. Donors were under 90 untreated early-stage non-small cell lung cancer patients. The chain employs TRBV5-1 and TRBJ2-1, with D perhaps TRBD2 (5 bases). The clonotype was recovered from a male donor with early-stage non-small cell lung cancer. This specimen consisted of PBMCs, obtained at surgery. The CDR3: CASSWSGDNNEQFF. The CDR3 DNA reads TGCGCCAGCAGCTGGAGCGGAGACAACAATGAGCAGTTCTTC.